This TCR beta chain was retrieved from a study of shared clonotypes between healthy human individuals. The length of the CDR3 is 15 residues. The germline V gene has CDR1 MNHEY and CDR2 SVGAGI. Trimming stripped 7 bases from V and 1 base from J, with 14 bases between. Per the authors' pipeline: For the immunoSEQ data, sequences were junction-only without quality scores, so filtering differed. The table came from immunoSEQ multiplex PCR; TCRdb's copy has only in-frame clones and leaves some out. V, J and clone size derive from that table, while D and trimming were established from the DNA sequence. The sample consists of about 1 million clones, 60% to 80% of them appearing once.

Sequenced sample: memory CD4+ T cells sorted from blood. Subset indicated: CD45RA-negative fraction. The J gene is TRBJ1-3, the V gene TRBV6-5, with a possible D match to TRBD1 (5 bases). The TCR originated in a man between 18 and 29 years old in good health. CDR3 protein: CASIGGELSGNTIYF. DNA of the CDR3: TGTGCCAGCATTGGGGGGGAACTTTCTGGAAACACCATATATTTT.